Sequencing of this T cell receptor beta chain was carried out in a study of T cells after yellow fever vaccination. Points from the study as a whole: Among all clonotypes, a small share was observed in both CD4 and CD8 compartments. Re-detected after boosting: most primary clones, 96% of CD4 and less than 90% of CD8. The secondary response showed a weaker magnitude and a faster peak, day 5 versus 15.

The CDR3 has 15 amino acids. Germline loops: CDR1 SGHRS, CDR2 YFSETQ. V was cut by 2 bases and J by 4 bases, with 12 bases left in between. This clonotype was detected ten times or more. The target antigen is unknown. The authors made TCR cDNA by 5'RACE template switching, adding a universal primer site and UMIs. TCRdb re-called the 5' RACE reads through MiXCR, storing one row per CDR3 protein. The table includes 300,000 to 350,000 distinct CDR3 sequences, approximately 3.9% detected once. The sequence was collected from a man between 18 and 35 years old who received the YFV17D yellow fever vaccine. The sample here was PBMCs, taken 5 days after the yellow fever booster vaccination. The chain combines TRBV5-1 with TRBJ2-2, with a weak D call TRBD2 (5 bases). CDR3 DNA sequence: TGCGCCAGCAGCTTAATCGTGGACTCCACCGGGGAGCTGTTTTTT. This sequence encodes CASSLIVDSTGELFF.